A selection of T cell receptor beta chains follows, all from one sample in a study of blood T cell repertoires in COVID-19. Sequencing was performed with immunoSEQ multiplex PCR; in TCRdb, only in-frame clones are kept and a portion is missing. The repertoire includes more than 200,000 clones, approximately 89% of them detected once, and roughly 6.7% sits in the top ten. The sample was peripheral blood. These receptors all come from a woman aged 25 to 45 with COVID-19, enrolled during active disease. Each CDR3 is given with its conserved first and last residue. D genes are given only for firm matches. Clone sizes are given selectively: once, few, many, or a class where the clone is expanded.

clone_size	d_call	v_call	j_call	cdr3_nt	cdr3_aa
-	-	TRBV27	TRBJ1-5	TGTGCCAGCAGCGTCAGGGACAATCAGCCCCAGCATTTT	CASSVRDNQPQHF
-	-	TRBV11-3	TRBJ2-2	TGTGCCAGCAGCTTCAAAAGGGGAGGCGGGGAGCTGTTTTTT	CASSFKRGGGELFF
-	TRBD1	TRBV7-2	TRBJ1-2	TGTGCCAGCAGCTTAGTACGGGGACAGGGAGTCTATGGCTACACCTTC	CASSLVRGQGVYGYTF
-	TRBD1	TRBV5-6	TRBJ2-2	TGTGCCAGCAGCTTGAGGGGGACAGGTCCCGGGGAGCTGTTTTTT	CASSLRGTGPGELFF
-	-	TRBV20-1	TRBJ1-2	TGCAGTGCTAGTACTGAGACAACCTATGGCTACACCTTC	CSASTETTYGYTF
-	-	TRBV20-1	TRBJ2-2	TGCAGTGCTAGTTTGGACAGTTCGAACACCGGGGAGCTGTTTTTT	CSASLDSSNTGELFF
-	-	TRBV27	TRBJ2-1	TGTGCCACATGGGGGGAAACCCCCAATGAGCAGTTCTTC	CATWGETPNEQFF
-	TRBD1	TRBV30	TRBJ1-5	TGTGCCTTATCGGGACAGGGTGGCAATCAGCCCCAGCATTTT	CALSGQGGNQPQHF
-	-	TRBV11-2	TRBJ2-4	TGTGCCAGCAGCCATGGACAGTCTATAGCCAAAAACATTCAGTACTTC	CASSHGQSIAKNIQYF
-	-	TRBV19	TRBJ1-1	TGTGCCAGTAGTATTACCGGGGGGAACACTGAAGCTTTCTTT	CASSITGGNTEAFF
-	TRBD2	TRBV11-2	TRBJ2-3	TGTGCCAGCAGCTTGCTGACTAGCCGAACAGATACGCAGTATTTT	CASSLLTSRTDTQYF
-	-	TRBV15	TRBJ1-1	TGTGCCACCAGCAGAGATCAGGGCCCCGAGAGGGAAGCTTTCTTT	CATSRDQGPEREAFF
few	-	TRBV27	TRBJ1-2	TGTGCCACCATCGATCCCCGGGCAGGGGCCAACTATGGCTACACCTTC	CATIDPRAGANYGYTF
-	TRBD2	TRBV19	TRBJ2-1	TGTGCCAGCGAGCGGGATGCATACAATGAGCAGTTCTTC	CASERDAYNEQFF
-	TRBD2	TRBV4-2	TRBJ2-4	TGTGCCAGCAGCCAAGAGAGACTAGCGGGGGGCCTTGGGAGTAAAAACATTCAGTACTTC	CASSQERLAGGLGSKNIQYF
-	-	TRBV27	TRBJ1-1	TGTGCCAGCAGTTTTCAGGGCACAACTGAAGCTTTCTTT	CASSFQGTTEAFF
-	TRBD2	TRBV10-3	TRBJ2-3	TGTGCCATCAGTGAGTCGGCTAGCGGGGGGGCGACAGATACGCAGTATTTT	CAISESASGGATDTQYF
-	-	TRBV19	TRBJ2-5	TGTGCCAGTAGCCCGCCGGAAGGGGGTATGGAGACCCAGTACTTC	CASSPPEGGMETQYF
-	-	TRBV6-5	TRBJ2-7	TGTGCCAGCAGTTACGACAGACACTACGAGCAGTACTTC	CASSYDRHYEQYF
-	-	TRBV7-7	TRBJ2-7	TGTGCTAGCAGCTTGGAGACGGGCTACGAGCAGTACTTC	CASSLETGYEQYF
-	TRBD1	TRBV5-1	TRBJ1-1	TGCGCCAGCAGCTTGGGGACAGGGGAGGGTAACACTGAAGCTTTCTTT	CASSLGTGEGNTEAFF
-	-	TRBV7-2	TRBJ2-3	TGTGCCAGCAGCTTAGGACAGGTAGCAGATACGCAGTATTTT	CASSLGQVADTQYF
-	TRBD1	TRBV30	TRBJ1-4	TGTGCCTGGAGTGGGGGGCAGGGGGTTCGAAATGAAAAACTGTTTTTT	CAWSGGQGVRNEKLFF
-	TRBD1	TRBV2	TRBJ1-4	TGTGCCAGCAGTCGGGACAGGGGCAGGGAAAAACTGTTTTTT	CASSRDRGREKLFF
-	TRBD1	TRBV14	TRBJ1-4	TGTGCCAGCAGCCGAAGGACAGGGGTAAATGAAAAACTGTTTTTT	CASSRRTGVNEKLFF
-	TRBD2	TRBV30	TRBJ2-1	TGTGCCTGGAGTGCAGGGACTAGCGGGACGAATGAGCAGTTCTTC	CAWSAGTSGTNEQFF
-	TRBD2	TRBV29-1	TRBJ2-5	TGCAGCGTGGGGCTAGCGGGAGTCGGGGAGACCCAGTACTTC	CSVGLAGVGETQYF
-	TRBD1	TRBV5-1	TRBJ2-2	TGCGCCAGCAGCTGGGACAGGGCCACCGGGGAGCTGTTTTTT	CASSWDRATGELFF
-	TRBD2	TRBV3-1/TRBV3-2	TRBJ2-1	TGTGCCAGCAGCCAAGGACTAGCGGGTTACTCCTACAATGAGCAGTTCTTC	CASSQGLAGYSYNEQFF
-	-	TRBV6-5	TRBJ1-5	TGTGCCAGCAGCCGGGGGATCAATCAGCCCCAGCATTTT	CASSRGINQPQHF
once	-	TRBV5-1	TRBJ2-1	TGCGCCAGCAGCCCAAACAATGAGCAGTTCTTC	CASSPNNEQFF
-	TRBD2	TRBV9	TRBJ2-1	TGTGCCAGCAGCGTAGGAGACCGGGGGGGCTCCTACAATGAGCAGTTCTTC	CASSVGDRGGSYNEQFF